This T cell receptor beta chain is from a study of shared clonotypes between healthy human individuals. Comments on this clone: The antigen is not known.

Tens of thousands of T cell genomes (about 0.2 ug DNA) went into each sorted-subset replicate. TCRdb's copy holds only in-frame clones and misses some; the assay was immunoSEQ multiplex PCR. The table has around 510,000 clones, approximately 95% seen once. Findings of the study overall: Among donors, clonotype sharing was expected to be affected by sequencing depth.

The CDR3 covers 14 residues. The V gene's germline CDR1 is MNHEY and CDR2 SVGAGI. The germline V and J ends were trimmed by 2 bases and 2 bases, with 8 bases remaining between them. This clonotype originated in a woman aged 30 to 39 in good health. The chain links TRBV6-5 to TRBJ2-3, with D tentatively TRBD2 (5 bases). Sequenced input: naive CD4+ T cells sorted from blood. Noted subset: CD45RA+ positively selected. The CDR3 spells CASSYVRATDTQYF. CDR3 sequence (DNA): TGTGCCAGCAGTTACGTGAGGGCCACAGATACGCAGTATTTT.